This TCR beta chain emerged from a study of T-cell reconstitution after alpha-beta-depleted transplantation in children. Study-level results: Surviving thymic progenitors and recipient T cells were the source of high TCRbeta diversity at day 60 in some patients. T-cell counts and diversity were attributed mostly to newly produced T cells one year after transplant. About two months after transplant, alpha-beta T cells reportedly came from several hundred expanded graft clones.

The library targeted TCRbeta and was prepared with unique molecular identifiers. TCRdb itself ran the PCR reads through MiXCR, one entry per CDR3 protein. The data hold about 15,000 distinct CDR3 sequences, with around 12% observed a single time. In the case of this clonotype: Antigen specificity is unknown.

Germline CDR1 KGHSH, CDR2 LQKENI. J lost 2 bases, V lost 6 bases, and 6 bases had no gene match. The length of the CDR3 is 15 residues. The receptor comes from a boy less than two years old who had a stem cell transplant for Wiskott-Aldrich syndrome, so the T cells may come from the graft donor. Source: PBMCs, mostly from graft donor cells, taken 180 days after TCRalphabeta/CD19-depleted stem cell transplant. V and J are TRBV18 and TRBJ2-1; 8 nucleotides agree with TRBD1. The CDR3 sequence is CASSGDRKTYNEQFF. The DNA of the CDR3 is TGTGCCAGCTCGGGGGACAGGAAAACCTACAATGAGCAGTTCTTC.